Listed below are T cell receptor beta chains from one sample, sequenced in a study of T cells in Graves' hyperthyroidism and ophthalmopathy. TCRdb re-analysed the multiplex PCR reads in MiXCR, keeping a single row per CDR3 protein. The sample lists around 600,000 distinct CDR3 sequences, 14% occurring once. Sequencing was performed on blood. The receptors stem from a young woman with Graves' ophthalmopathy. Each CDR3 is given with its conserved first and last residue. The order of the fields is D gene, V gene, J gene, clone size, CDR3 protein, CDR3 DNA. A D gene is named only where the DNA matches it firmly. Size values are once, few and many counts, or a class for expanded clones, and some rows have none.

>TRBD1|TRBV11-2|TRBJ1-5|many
CASSLDREGHQPQHF
TGTGCCAGCAGCTTGGACAGGGAGGGCCATCAGCCCCAGCATTTT
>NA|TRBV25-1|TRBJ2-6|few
CASSSSGAAGANVLTF
TGTGCCAGCAGTAGCTCAGGGGCGGCTGGGGCCAACGTCCTGACTTTC
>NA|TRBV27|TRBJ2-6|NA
CASSLLQASGANVLTF
TGTGCCAGCAGTTTACTGCAGGCCTCTGGGGCCAACGTCCTGACTTTC
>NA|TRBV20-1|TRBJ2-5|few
CRAIGGDPQETQYF
TGCAGAGCTATAGGGGGGGACCCCCAAGAGACCCAGTACTTC
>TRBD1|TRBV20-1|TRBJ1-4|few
CSVGKLTGVGATNEKLFF
TGCAGTGTCGGGAAGTTGACAGGGGTTGGGGCAACTAATGAAAAACTGTTTTTT
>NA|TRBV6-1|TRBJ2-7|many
CASSSFQWSGSYEQYF
TGTGCCAGCAGCTCTTTTCAATGGAGCGGTTCCTACGAGCAGTACTTC
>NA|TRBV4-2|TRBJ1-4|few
CASSQEGAGANEKLFF
TGTGCCAGCAGCCAAGAAGGGGCAGGGGCAAATGAAAAACTGTTTTTT
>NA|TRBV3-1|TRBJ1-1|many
CASSQDWGKAFF
TGTGCCAGCAGCCAAGATTGGGGGAAAGCTTTCTTT
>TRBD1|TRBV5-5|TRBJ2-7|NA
CASSARQGGSYEQYF
TGTGCCAGCAGCGCGCGACAGGGGGGTTCTTACGAGCAGTACTTC
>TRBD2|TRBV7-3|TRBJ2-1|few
CASSLNGGEKRNEQFF
TGTGCCAGCAGCTTAAATGGGGGGGAGAAGAGGAATGAGCAGTTCTTC
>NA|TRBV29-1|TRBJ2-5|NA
CSAQGGIQETQYF
TGCAGCGCCCAAGGGGGTATCCAAGAGACCCAGTACTTC
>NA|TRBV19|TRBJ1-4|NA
CASSPFDSSTNEKLFF
TGTGCCAGTAGCCCATTCGACAGTTCAACTAATGAAAAACTGTTTTTT
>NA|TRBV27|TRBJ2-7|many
CASSLFAGEIYEQYF
TGTGCCAGCAGTTTATTCGCAGGGGAGATCTACGAGCAGTACTTC
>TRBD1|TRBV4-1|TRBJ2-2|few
CASSQGVVRTGVTGELFF
TGCGCCAGCAGCCAAGGGGTAGTCAGGACAGGGGTCACCGGGGAGCTGTTTTTT
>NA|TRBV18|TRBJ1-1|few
CASSPPNPTAGASEAFF
TGTGCCAGCTCACCACCGAACCCGACGGCAGGAGCCTCTGAAGCTTTCTTT
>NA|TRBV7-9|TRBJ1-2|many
CASSLVGAVYGYTF
TGTGCCAGCAGCTTAGTAGGGGCTGTCTATGGCTACACCTTC
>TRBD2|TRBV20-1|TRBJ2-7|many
CSARPEGLASSYEQYF
TGCAGTGCTAGACCCGAAGGACTAGCGAGCTCCTACGAGCAGTACTTC
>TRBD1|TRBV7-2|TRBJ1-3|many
CASSLNQGGGNTIYF
TGTGCCAGCAGCCTCAATCAGGGGGGAGGAAACACCATATATTTT
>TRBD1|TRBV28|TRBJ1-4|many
CASSARGFNEKLFF
TGTGCCAGCAGTGCCAGGGGGTTTAATGAAAAACTGTTTTTT
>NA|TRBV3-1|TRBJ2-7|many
CASSQNDGSYEQYF
TGTGCCAGCAGCCAAAATGACGGGTCGTACGAGCAGTACTTC
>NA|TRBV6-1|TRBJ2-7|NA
CASSASPGHSYEQYF
TGTGCCAGCAGTGCGTCCCCGGGACACTCCTACGAGCAGTACTTC
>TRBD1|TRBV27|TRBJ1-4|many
CASSSDRGPAELFF
TGTGCCAGCAGTTCGGACAGGGGGCCTGCGGAACTGTTTTTT
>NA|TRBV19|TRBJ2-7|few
CASSMRGHSYEQYF
TGTGCCAGTAGTATGCGGGGACACTCCTACGAGCAGTACTTC
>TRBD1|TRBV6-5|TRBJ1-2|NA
CASSYSKQGAVFSGYTF
TGTGCCAGCAGTTACTCGAAACAGGGGGCAGTTTTCAGTGGCTACACCTTC
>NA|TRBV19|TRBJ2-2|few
CATTGTHGGGELFF
TGTGCCACCACCGGGACACATGGGGGCGGGGAGCTGTTTTTT
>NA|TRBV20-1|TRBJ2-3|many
CSAGGGANGDTQYF
TGCAGTGCTGGAGGGGGGGCTAACGGAGATACGCAGTATTTT
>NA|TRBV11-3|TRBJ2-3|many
CASSLEVTPINTQYF
TGTGCCAGCAGCTTAGAAGTTACTCCCATTAATACGCAGTATTTT
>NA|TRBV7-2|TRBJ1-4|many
CASSPGRRINEKLFF
TGTGCCAGCAGCCCCGGGAGGCGGATTAATGAAAAACTGTTTTTT
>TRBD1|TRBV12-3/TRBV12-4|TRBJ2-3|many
CASTGGPGTGVSTDTQYF
TGTGCCAGCACGGGCGGTCCCGGGACAGGGGTTAGCACAGATACGCAGTATTTT
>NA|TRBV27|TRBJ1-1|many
CASKRPGVTEAFF
TGTGCCAGCAAACGCCCAGGGGTAACTGAAGCTTTCTTT
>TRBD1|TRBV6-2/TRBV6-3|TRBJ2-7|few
CASSLLWDRAYEQYF
TGTGCCAGCAGCCTTCTCTGGGACAGAGCCTACGAGCAGTACTTC
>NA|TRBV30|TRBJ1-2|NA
CAWRGRFSYGYTF
TGTGCCTGGAGGGGACGGTTTTCCTATGGCTACACCTTC
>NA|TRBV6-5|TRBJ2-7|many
CASSYPDRNYEQYF
TGTGCCAGCAGTTACCCCGACAGGAACTACGAGCAGTACTTC
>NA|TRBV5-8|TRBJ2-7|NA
CASRYVKYEQYF
TGTGCCAGCCGCTATGTAAAGTACGAGCAGTACTTC
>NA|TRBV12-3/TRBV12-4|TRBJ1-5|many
CASSLENNQPQHF
TGTGCCAGCAGTTTGGAGAACAATCAGCCCCAGCATTTT
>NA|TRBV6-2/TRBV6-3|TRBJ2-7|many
CASSYSTGPSYEQYF
TGTGCCAGCAGTTATTCAACGGGCCCCTCCTACGAGCAGTACTTC
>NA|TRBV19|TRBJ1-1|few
CASSPEGGVHGVAFF
TGTGCCAGTAGCCCAGAGGGGGGAGTCCATGGGGTAGCTTTCTTT
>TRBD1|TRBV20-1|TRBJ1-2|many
CSARTGADGYTF
TGCAGTGCTAGAACAGGGGCCGATGGCTACACCTTC
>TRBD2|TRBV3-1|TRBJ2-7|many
CASSQVAGHPYEQYF
TGTGCCAGCAGCCAAGTAGCGGGACACCCCTACGAGCAGTACTTC
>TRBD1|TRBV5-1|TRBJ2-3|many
CASSPTGDFTDTQYF
TGCGCCAGCAGCCCGACAGGGGACTTCACAGATACGCAGTATTTT
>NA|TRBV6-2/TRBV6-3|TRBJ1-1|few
CAGSYHREENTEAFF
TGTGCCGGCAGTTACCACAGGGAGGAGAACACTGAAGCTTTCTTT
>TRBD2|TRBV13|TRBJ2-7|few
CASSLGSSGSTNEQYF
TGTGCCAGCAGCTTGGGGTCTAGCGGGAGTACGAACGAGCAGTACTTC
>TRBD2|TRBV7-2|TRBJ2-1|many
CASSLAWGLAGLNEQFF
TGTGCCAGCAGCTTAGCGTGGGGACTAGCGGGGCTCAATGAGCAGTTCTTC
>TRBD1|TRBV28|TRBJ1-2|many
CASSLGTGGGYGYTF
TGTGCCAGCAGTTTAGGGACAGGGGGCGGCTATGGCTACACCTTC
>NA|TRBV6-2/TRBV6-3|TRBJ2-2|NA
CASSPRAWGNGELFF
TGTGCCAGCAGTCCCCGGGCCTGGGGTAACGGGGAGCTGTTTTTT
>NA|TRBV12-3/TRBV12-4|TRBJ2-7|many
CASSLDPAYEQYF
TGTGCCAGCAGTTTAGACCCTGCCTACGAGCAGTACTTC
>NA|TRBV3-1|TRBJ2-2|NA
CASSPRVLSGELFF
TGTGCCAGCAGCCCGCGGGTCTTATCCGGGGAGCTGTTTTTT
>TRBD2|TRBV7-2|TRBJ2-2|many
CASSPRRTSLEANTGELFF
TGTGCCAGCAGCCCCCGACGGACTAGCTTGGAAGCGAACACCGGGGAGCTGTTTTTT
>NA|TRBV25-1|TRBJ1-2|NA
CASSPGIKEYGYTF
TGTGCCAGCAGTCCTGGAATCAAGGAGTATGGCTACACCTTC
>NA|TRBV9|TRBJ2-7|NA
CASSVESSVDYEQYF
TGTGCCAGCAGCGTAGAATCCAGCGTGGACTACGAGCAGTACTTC
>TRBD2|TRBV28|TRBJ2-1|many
CASSSAGLAVISYNEQFF
TGTGCCAGCAGTTCCGCCGGACTAGCGGTGATCTCCTACAATGAGCAGTTCTTC
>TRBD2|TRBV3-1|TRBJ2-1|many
CASSQVLAGLIDEQFF
TGTGCCAGCAGCCAGGTACTAGCGGGACTTATCGATGAGCAGTTCTTC
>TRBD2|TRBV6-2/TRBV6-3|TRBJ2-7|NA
CASTQGLASGYEQYF
TGTGCCAGCACTCAAGGTTTAGCTAGCGGCTACGAGCAGTACTTC
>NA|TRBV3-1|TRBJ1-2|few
CASNPRRGLYGYTF
TGTGCCAGCAACCCGCGGCGGGGCCTCTATGGCTACACCTTC
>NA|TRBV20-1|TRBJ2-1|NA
CSARDTTNREQFF
TGCAGTGCTAGAGATACGACTAACAGAGAGCAGTTCTTC